The clone carrying this T cell receptor (beta chain) was observed a few times. V was pared by 4 bases and J by 6 bases, with 17 bases between. The CDR3 spans 15 residues. CDR1 and CDR2 (germline): SGHKS, YYEKEE (reference sequence). The method was immunoSEQ multiplex PCR; TCRdb's version includes in-frame clones alone and lacks a portion of them. The sample has approximately 2.3 million clones, about 92% seen once. These data originate in a study of shared clonotypes between healthy human individuals. About the research overall: Used for every donor were three CD4 naive, three CD4 memory, two CD8 naive and one CD8 memory plate.

The TCR comes from a man between 18 and 29 years old in good health. Some clones in this sample may be carry-over from other donors' samples. Sequencing used naive CD4+ T cells from PBMCs. Subset denoted: CD45RA+ positively selected. The V call is TRBV5-5, the J call TRBJ1-5; TRBD1 might be the D (6 bases). The CDR3 here is CASSPRRGAAQPQHF. CDR3 nucleotides: TGTGCCAGCAGCCCCCGTCGGGGGGCCGCTCAGCCCCAGCATTTT.